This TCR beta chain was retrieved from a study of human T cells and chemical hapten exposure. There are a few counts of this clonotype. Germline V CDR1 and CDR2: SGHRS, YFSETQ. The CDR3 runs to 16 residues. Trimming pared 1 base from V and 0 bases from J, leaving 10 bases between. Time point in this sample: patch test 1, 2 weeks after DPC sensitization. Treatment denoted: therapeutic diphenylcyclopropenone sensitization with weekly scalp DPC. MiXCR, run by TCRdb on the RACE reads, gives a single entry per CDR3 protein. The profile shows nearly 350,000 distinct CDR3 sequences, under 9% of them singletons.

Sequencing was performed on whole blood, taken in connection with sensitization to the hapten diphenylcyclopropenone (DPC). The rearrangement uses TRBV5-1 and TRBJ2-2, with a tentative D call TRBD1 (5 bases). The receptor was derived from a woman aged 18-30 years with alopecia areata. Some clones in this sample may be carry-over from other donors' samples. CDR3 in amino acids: CASSLRRGSNTGELFF. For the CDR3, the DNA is TGCGCCAGCAGCTTGAGAAGGGGATCGAACACCGGGGAGCTGTTTTTT.